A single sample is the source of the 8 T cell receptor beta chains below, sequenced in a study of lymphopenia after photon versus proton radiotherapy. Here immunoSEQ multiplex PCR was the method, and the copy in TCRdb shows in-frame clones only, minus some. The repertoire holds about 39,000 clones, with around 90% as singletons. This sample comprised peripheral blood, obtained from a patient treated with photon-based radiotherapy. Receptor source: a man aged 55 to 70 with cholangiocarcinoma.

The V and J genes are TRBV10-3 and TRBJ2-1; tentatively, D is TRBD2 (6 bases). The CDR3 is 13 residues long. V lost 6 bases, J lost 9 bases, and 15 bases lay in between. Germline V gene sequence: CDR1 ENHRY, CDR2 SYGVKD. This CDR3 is CAIRDLATGEQFF. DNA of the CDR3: TGTGCCATCAGGGATCTAGCGACCGGTGAGCAGTTCTTC.

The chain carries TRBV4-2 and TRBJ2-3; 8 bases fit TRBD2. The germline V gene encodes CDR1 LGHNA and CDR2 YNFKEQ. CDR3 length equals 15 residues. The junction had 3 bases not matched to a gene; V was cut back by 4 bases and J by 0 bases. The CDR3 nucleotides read TGTGCCAGCAGCCTCGGGGGGGGTAGCACAGATACGCAGTATTTT. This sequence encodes CASSLGGGSTDTQYF.

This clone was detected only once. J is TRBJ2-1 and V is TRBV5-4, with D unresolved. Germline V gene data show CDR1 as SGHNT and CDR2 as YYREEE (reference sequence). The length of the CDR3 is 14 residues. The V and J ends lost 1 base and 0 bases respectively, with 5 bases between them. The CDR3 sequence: CASSLSGSYNEQFF. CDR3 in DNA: TGTGCCAGCAGCTTGTCAGGCTCCTACAATGAGCAGTTCTTC.

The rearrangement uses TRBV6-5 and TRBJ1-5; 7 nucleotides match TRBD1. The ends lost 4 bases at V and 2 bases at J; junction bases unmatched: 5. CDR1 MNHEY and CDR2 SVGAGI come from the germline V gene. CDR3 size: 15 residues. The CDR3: CASSSRQGGNQPQHF. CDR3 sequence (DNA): TGTGCCAGCAGTTCCCGACAGGGCGGCAATCAGCCCCAGCATTTT.

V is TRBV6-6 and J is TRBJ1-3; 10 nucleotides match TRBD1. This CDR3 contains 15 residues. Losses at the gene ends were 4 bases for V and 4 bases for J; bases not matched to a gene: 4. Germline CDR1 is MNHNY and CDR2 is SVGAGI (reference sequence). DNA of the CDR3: TGTGCCAGCAGTTCTGGGACAGGGGTGGGAAACACCATATATTTT. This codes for CASSSGTGVGNTIYF.

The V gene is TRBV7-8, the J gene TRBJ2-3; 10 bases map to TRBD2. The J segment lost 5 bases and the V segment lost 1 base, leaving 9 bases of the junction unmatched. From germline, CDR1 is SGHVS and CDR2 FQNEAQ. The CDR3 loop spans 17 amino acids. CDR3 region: CASSLVSSGRKVDTQYF. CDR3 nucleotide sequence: TGTGCCAGCAGCTTAGTCTCTAGCGGGAGAAAAGTAGATACGCAGTATTTT.

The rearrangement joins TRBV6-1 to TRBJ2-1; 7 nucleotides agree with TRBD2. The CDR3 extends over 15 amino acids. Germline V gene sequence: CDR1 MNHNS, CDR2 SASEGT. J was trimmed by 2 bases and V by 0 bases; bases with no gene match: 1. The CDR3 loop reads CASSEARGAYNEQFF. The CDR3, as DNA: TGTGCCAGCAGTGAAGCCCGGGGGGCCTACAATGAGCAGTTCTTC.

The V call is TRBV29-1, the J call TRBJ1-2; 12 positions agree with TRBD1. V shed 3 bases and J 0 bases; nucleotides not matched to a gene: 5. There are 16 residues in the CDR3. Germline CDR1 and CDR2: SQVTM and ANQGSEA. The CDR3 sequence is CSVDPGQGAPNYGYTF. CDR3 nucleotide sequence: TGCAGCGTTGACCCGGGACAGGGGGCCCCTAACTATGGCTACACCTTC. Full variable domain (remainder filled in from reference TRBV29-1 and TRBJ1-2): SAVISQKPSRDICQRGTSLTIQCQVDSQVTMMFWYRQQPGQSLTLIATANQGSEATYESGFVIDKFPISRPNLTFSTLTVSNMSPEDSSIYLCSVDPGQGAPNYGYTFGSGTRLTVV.